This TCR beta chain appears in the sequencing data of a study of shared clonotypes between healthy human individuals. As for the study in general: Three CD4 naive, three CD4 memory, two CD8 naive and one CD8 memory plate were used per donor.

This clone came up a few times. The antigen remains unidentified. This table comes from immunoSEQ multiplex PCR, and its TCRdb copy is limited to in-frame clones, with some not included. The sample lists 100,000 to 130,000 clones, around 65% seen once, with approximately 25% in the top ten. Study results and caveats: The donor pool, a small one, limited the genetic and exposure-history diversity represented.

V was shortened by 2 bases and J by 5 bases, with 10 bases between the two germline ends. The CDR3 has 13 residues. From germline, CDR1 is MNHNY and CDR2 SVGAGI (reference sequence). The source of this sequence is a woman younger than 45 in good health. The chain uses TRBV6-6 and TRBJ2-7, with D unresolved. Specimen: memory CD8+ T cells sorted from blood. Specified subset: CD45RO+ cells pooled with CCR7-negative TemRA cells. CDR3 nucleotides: TGTGCCAGCAGTTACACGGCTACCAACGAGCAGTACTTC. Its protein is CASSYTATNEQYF.